The rows below give T cell receptor beta chains drawn from one sample of a study of T cells in localized non-small cell lung cancer. Assay: immunoSEQ multiplex PCR; the TCRdb copy retains only in-frame clones and omits some. This sample has roughly 3,700 clones, with 20% to 25% found just once. The specimen comprised lung tumor tissue, sampled before any cancer treatment. These receptors originate from a woman aged 35 to 70 with stage I lung adenocarcinoma. Both conserved end residues are trimmed from each CDR3. The D gene is left open where the match is weak.

TRBV19 | TRBD1 | ASIDRGLYNEQF
TRBV6-8 | . | ASSYYGGVSTQY
TRBV11-3 | . | ASSYLSVSNQPQH
TRBV19 | . | ASSIRPPETNEQF
TRBV6-8 | TRBD2 | ASRAGGAYEQY
TRBV28 | . | ASSSGGYDNTEAF
TRBV6-8 | . | AISVQNTEAF
TRBV11-3 | TRBD2 | ASSLGAGGRQETQY
TRBV19 | . | ASTPQGSEKLF
TRBV6-8 | . | ASSYSTGNQETQY
TRBV6-8 | . | ASRTWQVGEANYGYT
TRBV11-3 | . | ASSFSPLNYEQY
TRBV6-8 | TRBD1 | ASRGQGQGKQY
TRBV6-7 | TRBD1 | ASSSTGGSYNEQF
TRBV5-1 | . | ASSLGGGVGNSPLH
TRBV19 | TRBD1 | ASSFKGTAEAF
TRBV5-1 | . | ASSLVPGNNEKLF
TRBV19 | . | ASSRDGTANTEAF
TRBV4-1 | . | ASSPYRDLSFHGYT
TRBV11-3 | TRBD1 | ASRPTGGDGLEKLF
TRBV7-1 | . | ASARGRGNTIY
TRBV11-3 | . | ASSPRASSYNEQF
TRBV6-8 | TRBD2 | ASSYSAGGADTQY
TRBV11-3 | . | ASSATRSSRDDTDTQY
TRBV18 | . | ASSPLPGGGPEETQY
TRBV6-8 | TRBD2 | ASMGTSGNNEQF
TRBV19 | . | AVSGGLHKF
TRBV4-1 | . | ASSQGQGAGQPQH
TRBV28 | . | ASSQAPENEKLF
TRBV28 | . | ATLGDRQIEAF
TRBV11-3 | TRBD2 | ASSSSGGGETQY
TRBV18 | . | ASSPQGESPQH
TRBV14 | TRBD1 | ASSQGGQVVGLREKLF
TRBV18 | . | ASSAPGLNEQF
TRBV10-2 | TRBD1 | ASRDSSGNTIY